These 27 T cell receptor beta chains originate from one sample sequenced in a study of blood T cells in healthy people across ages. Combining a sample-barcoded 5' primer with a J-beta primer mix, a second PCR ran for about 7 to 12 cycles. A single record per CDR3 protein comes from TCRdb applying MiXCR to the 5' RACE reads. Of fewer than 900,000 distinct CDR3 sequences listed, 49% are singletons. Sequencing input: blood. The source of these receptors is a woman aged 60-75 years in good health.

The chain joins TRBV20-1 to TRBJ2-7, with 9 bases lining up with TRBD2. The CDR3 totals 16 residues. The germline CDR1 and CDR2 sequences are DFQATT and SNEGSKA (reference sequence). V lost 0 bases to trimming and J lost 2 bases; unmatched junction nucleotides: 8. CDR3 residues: CSARDLGSGGPYEQYF. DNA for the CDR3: TGCAGTGCTAGAGATCTTGGTAGCGGGGGACCCTACGAGCAGTACTTC.

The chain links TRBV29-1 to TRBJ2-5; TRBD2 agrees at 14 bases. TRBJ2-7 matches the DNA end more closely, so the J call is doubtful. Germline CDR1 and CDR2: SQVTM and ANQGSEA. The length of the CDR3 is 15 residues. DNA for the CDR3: TGCAGCGTTGACTCAGGGACTAGCGGGAGCGCCGAGCAGTACTTC. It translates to CSVDSGTSGSAEQYF.

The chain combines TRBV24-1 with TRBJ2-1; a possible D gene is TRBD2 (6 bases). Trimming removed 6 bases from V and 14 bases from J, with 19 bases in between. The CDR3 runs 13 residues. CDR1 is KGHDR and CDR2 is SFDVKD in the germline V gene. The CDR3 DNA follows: TGTGCCACCAGTCTCGGAGGGGCTGGGCCCAAGTTCTTC. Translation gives CATSLGGAGPKFF.

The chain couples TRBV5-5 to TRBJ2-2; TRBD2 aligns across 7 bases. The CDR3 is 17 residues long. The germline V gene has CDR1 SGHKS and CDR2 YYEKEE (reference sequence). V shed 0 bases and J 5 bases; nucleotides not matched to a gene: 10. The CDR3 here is CASSLVSAGVGTGELFF. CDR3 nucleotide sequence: TGTGCCAGCAGCTTGGTGAGCGCGGGAGTAGGAACCGGGGAGCTGTTTTTT.

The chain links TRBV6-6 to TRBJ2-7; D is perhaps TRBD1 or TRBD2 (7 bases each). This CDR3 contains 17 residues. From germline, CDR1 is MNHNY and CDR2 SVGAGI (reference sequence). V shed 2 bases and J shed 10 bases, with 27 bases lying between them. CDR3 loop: CASSYDPGQGGKEAQYF. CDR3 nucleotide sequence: TGTGCCAGCAGTTACGATCCGGGGCAGGGGGGGAAGGAGGCCCAGTACTTC.

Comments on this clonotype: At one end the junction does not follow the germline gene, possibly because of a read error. CDR3 loop: CASSLDGGRSNGQFF. The DNA for the CDR3 is TGCGCCAGCAGCTTGGACGGGGGGCGTAGCAATGGGCAGTTCTTC. The rearrangement joins TRBV5-1 to TRBJ2-1, with D maybe TRBD2 (7 bases). The CDR3 covers 15 residues. CDR1 is SGHRS and CDR2 is YFSETQ in the germline V gene.

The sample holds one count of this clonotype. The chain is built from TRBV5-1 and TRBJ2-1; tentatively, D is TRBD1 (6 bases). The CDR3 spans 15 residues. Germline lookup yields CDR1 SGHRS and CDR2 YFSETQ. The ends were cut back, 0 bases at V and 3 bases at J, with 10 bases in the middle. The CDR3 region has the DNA TGCGCCAGCAGCTTGGGGCAGGGGCTCTACAATGAGCAGTTCTTC. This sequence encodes CASSLGQGLYNEQFF.

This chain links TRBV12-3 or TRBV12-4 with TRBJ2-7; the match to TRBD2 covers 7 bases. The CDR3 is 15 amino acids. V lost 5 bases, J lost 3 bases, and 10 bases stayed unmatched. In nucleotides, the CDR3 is TGTGCCAGCAGTCGACCTATCGGCGGGGGCTACGAGCAGTACTTC. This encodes CASSRPIGGGYEQYF.

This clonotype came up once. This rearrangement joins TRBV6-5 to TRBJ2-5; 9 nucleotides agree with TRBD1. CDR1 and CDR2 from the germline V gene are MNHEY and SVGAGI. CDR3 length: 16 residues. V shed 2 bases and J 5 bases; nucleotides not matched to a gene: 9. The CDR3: CASSYGTGWGRETQYF. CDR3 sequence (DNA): TGTGCCAGCAGTTACGGGACAGGGTGGGGGAGGGAGACCCAGTACTTC.

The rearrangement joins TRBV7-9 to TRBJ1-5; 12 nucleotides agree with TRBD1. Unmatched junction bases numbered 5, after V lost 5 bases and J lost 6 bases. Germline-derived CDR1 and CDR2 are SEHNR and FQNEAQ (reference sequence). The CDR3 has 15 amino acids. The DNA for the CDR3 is TGTGCCAGCAGCACGGGACAGGGGGCGATTCAGCCCCAGCATTTT. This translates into CASSTGQGAIQPQHF.

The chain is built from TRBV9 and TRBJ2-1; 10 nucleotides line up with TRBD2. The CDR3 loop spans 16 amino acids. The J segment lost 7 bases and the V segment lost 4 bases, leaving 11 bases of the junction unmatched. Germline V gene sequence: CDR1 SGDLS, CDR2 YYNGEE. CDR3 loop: CASSLPSGRVQNEQFF. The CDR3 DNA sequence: TGTGCCAGCAGCCTACCAAGCGGGAGGGTCCAGAATGAGCAGTTCTTC.

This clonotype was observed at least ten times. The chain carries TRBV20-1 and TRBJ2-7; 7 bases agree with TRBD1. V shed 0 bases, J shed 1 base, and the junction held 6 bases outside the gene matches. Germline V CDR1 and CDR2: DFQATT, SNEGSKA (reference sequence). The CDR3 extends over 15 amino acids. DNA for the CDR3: TGCAGTGCTAGAGAGCCCCGGGACAGTTCCTACGAGCAGTACTTC. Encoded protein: CSAREPRDSSYEQYF.

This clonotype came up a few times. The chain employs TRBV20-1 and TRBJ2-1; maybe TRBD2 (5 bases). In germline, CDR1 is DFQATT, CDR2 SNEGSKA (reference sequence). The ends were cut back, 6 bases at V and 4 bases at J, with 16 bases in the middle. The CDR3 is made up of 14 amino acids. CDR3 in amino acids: CSARTPPAYNEQFF. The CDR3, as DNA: TGCAGTGCCCGGACTCCCCCCGCTTACAATGAGCAGTTCTTC.

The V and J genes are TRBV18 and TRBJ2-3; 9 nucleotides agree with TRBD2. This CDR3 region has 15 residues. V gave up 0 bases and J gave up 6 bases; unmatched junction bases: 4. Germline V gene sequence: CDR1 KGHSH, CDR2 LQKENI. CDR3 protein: CASSPPGSGSDTQYF. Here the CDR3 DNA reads TGTGCCAGCTCACCACCGGGTAGCGGGAGTGATACGCAGTATTTT.

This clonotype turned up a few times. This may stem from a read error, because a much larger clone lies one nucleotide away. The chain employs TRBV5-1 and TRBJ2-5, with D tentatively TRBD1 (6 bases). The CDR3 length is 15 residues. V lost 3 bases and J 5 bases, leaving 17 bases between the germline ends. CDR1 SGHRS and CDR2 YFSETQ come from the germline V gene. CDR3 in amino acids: CASSWGTSSGETQYF. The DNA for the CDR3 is TGCGCCAGCAGCTGGGGGACATCGTCGGGGGAGACCCAGTACTTC.

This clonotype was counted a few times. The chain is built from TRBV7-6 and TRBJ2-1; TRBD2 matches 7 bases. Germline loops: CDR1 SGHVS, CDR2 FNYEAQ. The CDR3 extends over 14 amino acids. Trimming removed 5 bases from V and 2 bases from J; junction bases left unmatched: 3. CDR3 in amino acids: CASSRGLTYNEQFF. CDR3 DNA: TGTGCCAGCAGCCGGGGACTAACCTACAATGAGCAGTTCTTC.

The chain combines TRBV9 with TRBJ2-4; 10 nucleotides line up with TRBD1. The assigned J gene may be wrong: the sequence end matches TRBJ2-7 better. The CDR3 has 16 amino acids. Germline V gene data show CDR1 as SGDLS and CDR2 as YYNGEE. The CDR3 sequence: CASSVGPTGQGYEQYF. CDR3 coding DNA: TGTGCCAGCAGCGTAGGGCCAACGGGACAGGGGTACGAGCAGTACTTC.

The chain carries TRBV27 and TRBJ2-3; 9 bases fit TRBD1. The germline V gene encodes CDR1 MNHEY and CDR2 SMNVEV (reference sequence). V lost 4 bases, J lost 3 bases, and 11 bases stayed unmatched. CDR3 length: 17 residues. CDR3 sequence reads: CASSSQGQGRRTDTQYF. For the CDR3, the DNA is TGTGCCAGCAGTTCTCAGGGACAGGGTAGGCGGACAGATACGCAGTATTTT.

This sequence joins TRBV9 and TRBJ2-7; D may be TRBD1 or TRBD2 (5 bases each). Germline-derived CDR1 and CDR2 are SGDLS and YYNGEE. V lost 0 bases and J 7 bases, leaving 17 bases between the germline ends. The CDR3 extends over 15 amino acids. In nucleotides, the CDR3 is TGTGCCAGCAGCGTAGCTCCCCTCAGGGAGTCTGAGCAGTACTTC. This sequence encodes CASSVAPLRESEQYF.

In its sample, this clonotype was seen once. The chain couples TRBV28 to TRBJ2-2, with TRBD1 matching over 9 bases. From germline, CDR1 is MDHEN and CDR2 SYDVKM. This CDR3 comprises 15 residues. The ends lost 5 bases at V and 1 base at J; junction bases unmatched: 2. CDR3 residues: CASSTGGQNTGELFF. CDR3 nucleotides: TGTGCCAGCAGTACAGGGGGCCAGAACACCGGGGAGCTGTTTTTT. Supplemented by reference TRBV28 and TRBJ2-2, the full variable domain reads DVKVTQSSRYLVKRTGEKVFLECVQDMDHENMFWYRQDPGLGLRLIYFSYDVKMKEKGDIPEGYSVSREKKERFSLILESASTNQTSMYLCASSTGGQNTGELFFGEGSRLTVL.

The CDR3 coding sequence is TGTGCCAGCAGACCTAGGTTGGGGGGCCCGAACACCGGGGAGCTGTTTTTT. It specifies CASRPRLGGPNTGELFF. This chain uses TRBV28 with TRBJ2-2; D may correspond to TRBD1 or TRBD2 (6 bases each). V shed 6 bases and J shed 0 bases, with 17 bases lying between them. Germline-derived CDR1 and CDR2 are MDHEN and SYDVKM. The CDR3 has 17 residues. The variable domain in full, with the rest retrieved from reference TRBV28 and TRBJ2-2, is DVKVTQSSRYLVKRTGEKVFLECVQDMDHENMFWYRQDPGLGLRLIYFSYDVKMKEKGDIPEGYSVSREKKERFSLILESASTNQTSMYLCASRPRLGGPNTGELFFGEGSRLTVL.

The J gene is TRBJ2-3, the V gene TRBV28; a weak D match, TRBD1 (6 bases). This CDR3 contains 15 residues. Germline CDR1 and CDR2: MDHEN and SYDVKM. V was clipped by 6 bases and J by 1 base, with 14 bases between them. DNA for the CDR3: TGTGCCAGCAGCGCACAGGGTTGGGGCACAGATACGCAGTATTTT. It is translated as CASSAQGWGTDTQYF. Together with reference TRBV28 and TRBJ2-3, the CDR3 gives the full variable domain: DVKVTQSSRYLVKRTGEKVFLECVQDMDHENMFWYRQDPGLGLRLIYFSYDVKMKEKGDIPEGYSVSREKKERFSLILESASTNQTSMYLCASSAQGWGTDTQYFGPGTRLTVL.

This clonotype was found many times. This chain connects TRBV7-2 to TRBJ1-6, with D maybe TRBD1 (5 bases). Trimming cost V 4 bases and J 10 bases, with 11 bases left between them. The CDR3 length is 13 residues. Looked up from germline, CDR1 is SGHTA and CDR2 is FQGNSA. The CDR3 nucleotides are TGTGCCAGCAGCTCCCTGACAGAATCACCCCTCCACTTT. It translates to CASSSLTESPLHF.

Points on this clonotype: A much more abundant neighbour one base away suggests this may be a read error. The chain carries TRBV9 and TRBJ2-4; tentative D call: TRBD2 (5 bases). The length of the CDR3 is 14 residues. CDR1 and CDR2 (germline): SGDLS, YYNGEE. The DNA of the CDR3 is TGTGCCAACAGCGGTGCGGACGGTGGAAACATTCAGTACTTC. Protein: CANSGADGGNIQYF.

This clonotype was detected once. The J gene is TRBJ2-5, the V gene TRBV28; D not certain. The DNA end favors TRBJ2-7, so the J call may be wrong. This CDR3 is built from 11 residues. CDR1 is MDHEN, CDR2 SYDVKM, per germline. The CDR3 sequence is CASNRWDEQYF. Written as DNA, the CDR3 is TGTGCCAGCAATCGTTGGGACGAGCAGTACTTC.

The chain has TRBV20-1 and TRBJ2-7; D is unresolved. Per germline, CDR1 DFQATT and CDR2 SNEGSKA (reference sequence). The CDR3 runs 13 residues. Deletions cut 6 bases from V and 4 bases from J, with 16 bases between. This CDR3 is CSALGGRYYEQYF. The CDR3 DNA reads TGCAGTGCACTGGGTGGGCGGTATTACGAGCAGTACTTC.

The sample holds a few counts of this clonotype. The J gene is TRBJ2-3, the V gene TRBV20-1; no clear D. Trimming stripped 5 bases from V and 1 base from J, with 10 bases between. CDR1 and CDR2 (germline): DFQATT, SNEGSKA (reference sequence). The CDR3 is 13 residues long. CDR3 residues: CSAWPFGTDTQYF. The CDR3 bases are TGCAGTGCTTGGCCTTTCGGCACAGATACGCAGTATTTT.